This T cell receptor beta chain was observed in a study of T cell responses to AZD1222 COVID-19 vaccine. As for this clone: Its antigen is currently unknown.

CDR3 length: 20 residues. V shed 1 base and J shed 2 bases, with 27 bases lying between them. The germline V gene encodes CDR1 SGHNT and CDR2 YYREEE (reference sequence). Some clones are missing from TCRdb's copy, which holds only in-frame ones; the method was immunoSEQ multiplex PCR. The sample records some 170,000 clones, around 93% being singletons. General study findings and limits: There were repertoire samples only from the period after the peak T cell response. Clonal diversity may have been underestimated in mostly white British donors. Of spike-specific TCRs, nearly half reportedly target regions left unmutated in variants. The study found vaccine-associated CD4 TCRs spanning spike, dominant at 160-218 and 743-854.

The specimen was peripheral blood, collected 28 days after the second dose of the MenACWY control vaccine. This sequence joins TRBV5-4 and TRBJ1-2; no definite D call. This TCR was recovered from an adult who received the MenACWY meningococcal vaccine as a control. Here the CDR3 DNA reads TGTGCCAGCAGCTTGCCCCTATTTAGTGGCCAATCCCTCTCGAACTATGGCTACACCTTC. Residues: CASSLPLFSGQSLSNYGYTF.